This T cell receptor beta chain was found in a study of lymphopenia after photon versus proton radiotherapy (dated by TCRdb to the late 2010s). At the level of the whole study: The study compared the immunological effects of photon versus proton radiation therapy in patients with gastrointestinal tumors who developed high-grade lymphopenia. A cohort of about 22 patients with gastrointestinal tumors who received either photon or proton therapy and subsequently developed lymphopenia was included. The goal of the study was to describe how the two radiation modalities differ in their effects on the immune system. Results the study describes overall, beyond this receptor: The survival association was examined only in patients who died, and the authors described better survival with proton therapy as a possibility, not as a demonstrated result. After the lymphocyte count nadir, oligoclonal expansion, especially of CD8+ Temra cells, was observed in photon-treated repertoires, and the drop in diversity was driven by this expansion. Relative stability during treatment was observed in proton-treated patients, whereas loss of naive T cells and TCR diversity and gain of effector/memory populations were observed in photon-treated patients. Across the cohort, a larger post-nadir drop in TCR diversity was inversely correlated with overall survival time among patients who died.

V gives up 4 bases and J gives up 4 bases, and the segment between their germline ends measures 17 bases. CDR1 and CDR2, looked up from the germline V gene (reference sequence), are SGHKS and YYEKEE. Reading from cysteine to phenylalanine, the CDR3 counts 16 amino acids. The sequence is cut down to CDR3 DNA, 48 bases in frame from base 1. Library construction relied on the immunoSEQ multiplex PCR assay. Alongside multiparametric flow cytometry, deep sequencing of rearranged TCR beta loci was used to profile the T cell repertoires. TCRdb limited this immuneACCESS table to in-frame rearrangements with V and J called. A share of clones is missing; checked studies link under half to unresolved V genes, and the rest is unexplained. The sample table shows tens of thousands of clones, and about nine tenths are seen once. 40% to 60% of the sample lies in the top ten. A remark on this clone: What antigen it recognizes has not been identified. No base qualities exist here, and no much larger clone lies one base off it.

The sample in question was peripheral blood, obtained from a patient treated with proton-based radiotherapy. The TCR sequence derives from a woman in her fifties or sixties with cholangiocarcinoma. Some clones in this sample may be carry-over from other donors' samples. The receptor chain draws on TRBV5-5 and TRBJ1-4; possibly the D gene is TRBD1, per 6 matching bases. The CDR3 amino acid sequence is: CASSLQGGIGNEKLFF. The DNA is TGTGCCAGCAGCCTACAAGGGGGGATAGGTAATGAAAAACTGTTTTTT.